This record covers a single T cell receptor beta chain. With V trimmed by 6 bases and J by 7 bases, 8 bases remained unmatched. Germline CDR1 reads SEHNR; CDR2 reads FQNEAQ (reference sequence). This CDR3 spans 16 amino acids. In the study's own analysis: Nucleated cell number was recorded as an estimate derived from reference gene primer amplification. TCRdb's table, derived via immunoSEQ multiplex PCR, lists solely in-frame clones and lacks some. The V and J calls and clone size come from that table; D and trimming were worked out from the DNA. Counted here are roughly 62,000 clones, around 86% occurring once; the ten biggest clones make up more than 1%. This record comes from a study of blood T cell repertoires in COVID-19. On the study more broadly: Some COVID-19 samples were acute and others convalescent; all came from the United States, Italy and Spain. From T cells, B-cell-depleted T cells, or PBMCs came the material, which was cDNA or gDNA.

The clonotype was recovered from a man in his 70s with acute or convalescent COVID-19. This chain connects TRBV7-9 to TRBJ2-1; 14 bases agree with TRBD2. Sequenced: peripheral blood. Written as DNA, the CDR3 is TGTGCCAGCAGACACGGGACTAGCGGGAGAAGGAATGAGCAGTTCTTC. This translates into CASRHGTSGRRNEQFF.